This record looks at one TCR beta chain sequence and its context. Antigen unknown. These data belong to a study of T cell repertoires in cytomegalovirus infection. At the level of the study: Signatures in public TCR beta sequences pointed to both CMV infection and matching HLA type.

Trimming took 10 bases from V and 5 from J, leaving 20 bases between them. The V gene's germline CDR1 is MNHEY and CDR2 SVGEGT. CDR3 length equals 14 residues. TCRdb ran MiXCR on the reads and lists one entry per CDR3 protein. This table has around 800,000 distinct CDR3 sequences, approximately 30% appearing once. Regarding the study as a whole: Individuals carrying CMV plus the relevant HLA were identified by cumulative frequency of public TCR beta families.

The TCR was taken from a human donor in good health (CMV status not recorded). Some clones in this sample may be carry-over from other donors' samples. The starting material was cultured CD8+ T cells from PBMCs, obtained from culture after CMV antigen stimulation. The chain uses TRBV6-2 or TRBV6-3 and TRBJ1-1, with D possibly TRBD1 on 5 matching bases. CDR3 residues: CATEPDIPGTEAFF. As DNA, the CDR3 is TGTGCCACAGAACCGGACATACCGGGGACTGAAGCTTTCTTT.